These 23 T cell receptor beta chains came from one sample sequenced in a study of blood T cell repertoires in COVID-19. Method: immunoSEQ multiplex PCR; TCRdb's copy keeps in-frame clones and lacks some. The sample has about 160,000 clones, around 83% seen once. Sequencing was carried out using peripheral blood. The receptors here all came from a middle-aged man with acute or convalescent COVID-19.

This rearrangement joins TRBV18 to TRBJ2-1, with D tentatively TRBD2 (5 bases). The CDR3 is 13 residues long. The germline V and J ends were trimmed by 4 bases and 10 bases, with 14 bases remaining between them. From germline, CDR1 is KGHSH and CDR2 LQKENI. DNA of the CDR3: TGTGCCAGCTCACGGGTCGCACTAGGGGAGCAGTTCTTC. Translated: CASSRVALGEQFF.

The chain has TRBV5-5 and TRBJ1-5; D is possibly TRBD1 (6 bases). CDR1 and CDR2 (germline): SGHKS, YYEKEE (reference sequence). The V end was cut by 5 bases, the J end by 3 bases, with 12 bases between. The CDR3 covers 14 residues. The CDR3 bases are TGTGCCAGCAGTAACGGACAGTTCAATCAGCCCCAGCATTTT. It encodes CASSNGQFNQPQHF. The full variable domain, with the rest looked up from reference TRBV5-5 and TRBJ1-5, is DAGVTQSPTHLIKTRGQQVTLRCSPISGHKSVSWYQQVLGQGPQFIFQYYEKEERGRGNFPDRFSARQFPNYSSELNVNALLLGDSALYLCASSNGQFNQPQHFGDGTRLSIL.

This clone has only a few counts. The chain carries TRBV30 and TRBJ2-2; D unresolved. The V end was cut by 3 bases, the J end by 6 bases, with 11 bases between. The germline gives CDR1 GTSNPN, CDR2 SVGIG (reference sequence). This CDR3 has 13 residues. The CDR3 region has the DNA TGTGCCTGGAGGTCGAATGAGGCCGGGGAGCTGTTTTTT. As protein: CAWRSNEAGELFF.

V and J are TRBV20-1 and TRBJ1-4; D perhaps matches TRBD1 (5 bases). Germline-derived CDR1 and CDR2 are DFQATT and SNEGSKA (reference sequence). The CDR3 sequence is 15 residues long. V dropped 3 bases and J dropped 4 bases, with 15 bases sitting between them. CDR3 sequence reads: CSASPTGFYNEKLFF. Here the CDR3 DNA reads TGCAGTGCTAGTCCCACAGGTTTCTATAATGAAAAACTGTTTTTT.

V and J are TRBV7-3 and TRBJ1-1; possibly TRBD1 for D (5 bases). Germline V gives CDR1 SGHTA, CDR2 FQGTGA. V dropped 4 bases and J dropped 10 bases, with 16 bases sitting between them. CDR3 length: 13 residues. The DNA of the CDR3 is TGTGCCAGCAGCTCCGCGCCTGGAAGGGGAGCTTTCTTT. This gives the protein CASSSAPGRGAFF.

The chain carries TRBV7-8 and TRBJ1-5, with a possible D match to TRBD1 (5 bases). Germline V gene sequence: CDR1 SGHVS, CDR2 FQNEAQ. The V end lost 5 bases, the J end lost 5 bases, and 16 bases lay between the germline ends. This CDR3 spans 15 amino acids. CDR3 sequence (DNA): TGTGCCAGCAGCCCCTGGGGGGTCTCGGATCAGCCCCAGCATTTT. It encodes CASSPWGVSDQPQHF.

This rearrangement joins TRBV7-3 to TRBJ2-1, with 8 bases that match TRBD2. Germline V gene lookup returns CDR1 SGHTA and CDR2 FQGTGA. Unmatched junction bases numbered 10, after V lost 5 bases and J lost 4 bases. This CDR3 contains 16 residues. The CDR3 here is CASSLWGSGEYNEQFF. The CDR3 DNA reads as TGTGCCAGCAGCCTATGGGGTAGCGGGGAATACAATGAGCAGTTCTTC.

As regards this clone: Other DNA sequences in this sample translate to the same CDR3. The J gene is TRBJ1-1, the V gene TRBV7-2, with D perhaps matching TRBD1 (5 bases). This CDR3 is 13 amino acids long. V shed 5 bases and J shed 1 base, with 8 bases lying between them. Germline CDR1 is SGHTA and CDR2 is FQGNSA. The CDR3: CASSLTGNTEAFF. CDR3 sequence (DNA): TGTGCCAGCAGCCTAACAGGGAACACTGAAGCTTTCTTT.

The chain carries TRBV28 and TRBJ2-7, with D possibly matching TRBD1 (6 bases). This CDR3 comprises 13 residues. The germline V gene encodes CDR1 MDHEN and CDR2 SYDVKM. Trimming left V 4 bases short and J 3 bases short, with 10 bases between. CDR3 sequence reads: CASSWVQGYEQYF. In DNA form, the CDR3 reads TGTGCCAGCAGTTGGGTACAGGGCTACGAGCAGTACTTC. The full variable domain, completed using reference TRBV28 and TRBJ2-7, is DVKVTQSSRYLVKRTGEKVFLECVQDMDHENMFWYRQDPGLGLRLIYFSYDVKMKEKGDIPEGYSVSREKKERFSLILESASTNQTSMYLCASSWVQGYEQYFGPGTRLTVT.

The genes are TRBV19 and TRBJ2-5, with 10 bases matching TRBD2. The junction had 3 bases not matched to a gene; V was cut back by 3 bases and J by 5 bases. CDR1 is LNHDA, CDR2 SQIVND, per germline (reference sequence). This CDR3 has 14 residues. For the CDR3, the DNA is TGTGCCAGTAGTATGCTAGCGGGGGTTGAGACCCAGTACTTC. Encoded protein: CASSMLAGVETQYF. The full variable domain, with the rest looked up from reference TRBV19 and TRBJ2-5, is DGGITQSPKYLFRKEGQNVTLSCEQNLNHDAMYWYRQDPGQGLRLIYYSQIVNDFQKGDIAEGYSVSREKKESFPLTVTSAQKNPTAFYLCASSMLAGVETQYFGPGTRLLVL.

As regards this clone: Other DNA sequences in this specimen translate into the identical CDR3. This chain uses TRBV5-4 with TRBJ2-2; the D is unclear. Germline CDR1 and CDR2: SGHNT and YYREEE (reference sequence). The CDR3 is made up of 14 amino acids. V shed 0 bases and J shed 1 base, with 4 bases lying between them. CDR3 in amino acids: CASSLDLNTGELFF. In nucleotides, the CDR3 is TGTGCCAGCAGCTTGGATCTGAACACCGGGGAGCTGTTTTTT. The variable domain in full, completed from reference TRBV5-4 and TRBJ2-2, reads ETGVTQSPTHLIKTRGQQVTLRCSSQSGHNTVSWYQQALGQGPQFIFQYYREEENGRGNFPPRFSGLQFPNYSSELNVNALELDDSALYLCASSLDLNTGELFFGEGSRLTVL.

The chain joins TRBV20-1 to TRBJ1-4; D possibly corresponds to TRBD1 (5 bases). The CDR3 totals 11 residues. Trimming shortened V by 2 bases and J by 10 bases, and 8 bases separated the two germline ends. CDR1 is DFQATT and CDR2 is SNEGSKA in the germline V gene (reference sequence). DNA for the CDR3: TGCAGTGCTAGAAGACAGAGAAAACTGTTTTTT. This gives the protein CSARRQRKLFF.

The chain combines TRBV3-1 (or the pseudogene TRBV3-2) with TRBJ1-2; tentative D call: TRBD1 (6 bases). V was clipped by 1 base and J by 7 bases, with 10 bases between them. CDR3 size: 13 residues. From germline, CDR1 is LGHDT and CDR2 YNNKEL (reference sequence). The CDR3 is CASSQGTGLGYTF. DNA for the CDR3: TGTGCCAGCAGCCAAGGTACAGGGCTTGGCTACACCTTC.

The table lists this clone with a few counts. This chain joins TRBV19 and TRBJ1-1; perhaps TRBD1 as D (6 bases). Germline loops: CDR1 LNHDA, CDR2 SQIVND (reference sequence). This CDR3 contains 14 residues. V lost 6 bases and J 5 bases, leaving 16 bases between the germline ends. CDR3 DNA sequence: TGTGCCAGTAGCCCACAGGGAAGTCGGACTGAAGCTTTCTTT. Protein sequence: CASSPQGSRTEAFF. Full variable domain (rest looked up from reference TRBV19 and TRBJ1-1): DGGITQSPKYLFRKEGQNVTLSCEQNLNHDAMYWYRQDPGQGLRLIYYSQIVNDFQKGDIAEGYSVSREKKESFPLTVTSAQKNPTAFYLCASSPQGSRTEAFFGQGTRLTVV.

The chain couples TRBV5-1 to TRBJ2-5; 7 nucleotides line up with TRBD2. Per germline, CDR1 SGHRS and CDR2 YFSETQ. The V and J ends lost 0 bases and 1 base, in that order; junction bases with no gene match: 3. The CDR3 length is 15 residues. The chain's CDR3 is CASSLVGTIQETQYF. The CDR3 nucleotides read TGCGCCAGCAGCTTGGTCGGGACTATCCAAGAGACCCAGTACTTC.

The chain recombines TRBV25-1 with TRBJ1-1; no definite D call. The CDR3 runs 16 residues. Trimming removed 2 bases at V and 0 bases at J, with 13 bases between. Per the germline V gene, CDR1 is MGHDK and CDR2 is SYGVNS. This CDR3 reads CASSEPGKRMNTEAFF. The CDR3 DNA reads TGTGCCAGCAGTGAACCCGGGAAGAGGATGAACACTGAAGCTTTCTTT.

This clone was recorded once. V usage is TRBV29-1 and J usage is TRBJ1-1; 10 bases fit TRBD1. CDR1 and CDR2 (germline): SQVTM, ANQGSEA. CDR3 length equals 13 residues. Trimming took 6 bases from V and 4 from J; bases not matched to a gene: 5. The chain's CDR3 is CSVETGGGTEAFF. The CDR3 DNA follows: TGCAGCGTGGAGACAGGGGGCGGCACTGAAGCTTTCTTT.

DNA for the CDR3: TGTGCCAGCAGTGAATGGCGGGCTGGAGGTGAAAAACTGTTTTTT. Protein: CASSEWRAGGEKLFF. This chain links TRBV25-1 with TRBJ1-4, with D uncertain. Between the trimmed V and J ends, which lost 1 base and 7 bases, there was a span of 13 bases. This CDR3 contains 15 residues. Germline V gene lookup returns CDR1 MGHDK and CDR2 SYGVNS.

This clone was found once. The chain couples TRBV5-5 to TRBJ1-2; possible D gene TRBD1, 5 bases. Germline V lookup: CDR1 SGHKS, CDR2 YYEKEE (reference sequence). CDR3 length: 14 residues. The V end lost 4 bases, the J end lost 4 bases, and 14 bases lay between the germline ends. CDR3 in amino acids: CASSPSRETYGYTF. CDR3 DNA: TGTGCCAGCAGCCCAAGCAGGGAAACCTATGGCTACACCTTC.

The gene calls are TRBV19 and TRBJ1-4, with 10 bases matching TRBD1. The CDR3 is made up of 13 amino acids. J lost 7 bases, V lost 11 bases, and 7 bases had no gene match. Per the germline V gene, CDR1 is LNHDA and CDR2 is SQIVND (reference sequence). The CDR3 spells CASSGTGAEKLFF. The CDR3 bases are TGTGCCTCGAGCGGGACAGGGGCTGAAAAACTGTTTTTT.

This chain links TRBV21-1 with TRBJ1-2; the D call in the table, TRBD1, was not verified against the DNA. TRBV21-1 is assigned pseudogene status. The CDR3 covers 16 residues. This CDR3 reads CASSKAEGQGVYGYTF. For the CDR3, the DNA is TGTGCCAGCAGCAAAGCGGAAGGACAGGGTGTCTATGGCTACACCTTC.

The CDR3 loop reads CASSQTGFSGNTIYF. CDR3 coding DNA: TGTGCCAGCAGTCAAACAGGGTTCTCAGGAAACACCATATATTTT. The genes are TRBV7-9 and TRBJ1-3; possible D gene TRBD1, 6 bases. This CDR3 spans 15 amino acids. Germline V gives CDR1 SEHNR, CDR2 FQNEAQ (reference sequence). The ends were cut back, 6 bases at V and 4 bases at J, with 16 bases in the middle. The variable domain in full, with the rest retrieved from reference TRBV7-9 and TRBJ1-3, is DTGVSQNPRHKITKRGQNVTFRCDPISEHNRLYWYRQTLGQGPEFLTYFQNEAQLEKSRLLSDRFSAERPKGSFSTLEIQRTEQGDSAMYLCASSQTGFSGNTIYFGEGSWLTVV.

The chain is built from TRBV18 and TRBJ1-2; D unresolved. Germline CDR1 reads KGHSH; CDR2 reads LQKENI. This CDR3 has 15 residues. Trimming removed 2 bases at V and 3 bases at J, with 13 bases between. CDR3 nucleotide sequence: TGTGCCAGCTCACCAGCAGGTTTTGTTGACTATGGCTACACCTTC. Its translation is CASSPAGFVDYGYTF.